Each of the 2 T cell receptor beta chains below was sequenced from the same sample in a study of T cells in narcolepsy. Sequencing used immunoSEQ multiplex PCR; TCRdb keeps in-frame clones, though not all of them. The table records tens of thousands of clones, roughly 80% of them present only once. The sequencing sample was made of CD45RA- memory CD4+ T cells from PBMCs. These receptors originate from a human donor with narcolepsy.

In the case of this clone: In the same sample, other DNA sequences code for this CDR3. This chain uses TRBV20-1 with TRBJ2-5; D ambiguous. V was clipped by 1 base and J by 5 bases, with 5 bases between them. CDR1 and CDR2 (germline): DFQATT, SNEGSKA (reference sequence). The CDR3 covers 11 residues. This CDR3 is CSARVGETQYF. The CDR3 DNA follows: TGCAGTGCTAGAGTCGGGGAGACCCAGTACTTC.

The sample holds one count of this clone. The chain combines TRBV7-8 with TRBJ2-1; the D gene is possibly TRBD2 (5 bases). Trimming left V 5 bases short and J 8 bases short, with 16 bases between. Germline values: CDR1 SGHVS, CDR2 FQNEAQ. The CDR3 has 14 amino acids. Here the CDR3 reads CASSGLGLGYEQFF. For the CDR3, the DNA is TGTGCCAGCAGCGGACTCGGCTTGGGCTATGAGCAGTTCTTC.